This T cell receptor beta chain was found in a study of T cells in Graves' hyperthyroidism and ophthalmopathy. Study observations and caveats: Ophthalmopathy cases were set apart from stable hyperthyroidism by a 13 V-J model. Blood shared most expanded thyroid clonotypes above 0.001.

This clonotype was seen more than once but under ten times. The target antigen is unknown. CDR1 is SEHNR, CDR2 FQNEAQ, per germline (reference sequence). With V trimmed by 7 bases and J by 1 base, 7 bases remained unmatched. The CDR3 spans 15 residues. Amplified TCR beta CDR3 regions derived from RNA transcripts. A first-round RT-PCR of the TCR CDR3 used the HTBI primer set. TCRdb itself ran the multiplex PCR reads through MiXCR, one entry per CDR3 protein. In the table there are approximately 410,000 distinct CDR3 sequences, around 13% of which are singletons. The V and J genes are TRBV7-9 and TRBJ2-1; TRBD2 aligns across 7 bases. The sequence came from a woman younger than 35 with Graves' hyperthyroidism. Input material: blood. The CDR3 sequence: CASTRSGESYNEQFF. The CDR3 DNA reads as TGTGCCAGCACACGGAGCGGGGAATCCTACAATGAGCAGTTCTTC.